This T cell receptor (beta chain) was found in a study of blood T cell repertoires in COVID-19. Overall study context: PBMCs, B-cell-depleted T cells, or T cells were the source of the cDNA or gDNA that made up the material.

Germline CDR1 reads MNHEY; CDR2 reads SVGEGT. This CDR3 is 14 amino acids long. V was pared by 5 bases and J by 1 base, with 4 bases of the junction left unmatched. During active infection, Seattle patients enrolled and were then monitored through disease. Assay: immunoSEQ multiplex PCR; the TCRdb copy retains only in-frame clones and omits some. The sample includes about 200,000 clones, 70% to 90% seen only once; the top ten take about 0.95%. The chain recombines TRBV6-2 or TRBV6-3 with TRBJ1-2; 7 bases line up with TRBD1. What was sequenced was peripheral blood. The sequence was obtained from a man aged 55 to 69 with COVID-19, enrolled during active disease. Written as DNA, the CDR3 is TGTGCCAGCAGTCCCGGGACAGTTAACTATGGCTACACCTTC. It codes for CASSPGTVNYGYTF.